This record looks at one T cell receptor (beta chain) sequence and its context. Its antigen is still unknown. The source of the sample is a study of T cell responses to AZD1222 COVID-19 vaccine. Study summary: Second-dose recipients at about 4 or about 12 weeks were treated as one pooled group. Regarding the study as a whole: Baseline serology detected seropositivity in only six or seven AZD1222 recipients. With two AZD1222 doses given, Spike-specific TCR breadth and depth both rose.

Assay used: immunoSEQ multiplex PCR; TCRdb lists only in-frame clones, some missing. The sample contains 120,000 or so clones, about 87% of which appear only once. The CDR3 sequence is 14 residues long. J gave up 7 bases and V 5 bases, and 7 bases lay outside the gene matches. Germline values: CDR1 SGHTA, CDR2 FQGNSA. The chain has TRBV7-2 and TRBJ1-4; 7 nucleotides line up with TRBD1. Sequences were derived from peripheral blood, sampled on day 0 of AZD1222 vaccination. The TCR sequence derives from an adult in good health. The CDR3 reads CASSPGQRSEKLFF. The CDR3 DNA sequence: TGTGCCAGCAGCCCGGGACAGCGGAGTGAAAAACTGTTTTTT.